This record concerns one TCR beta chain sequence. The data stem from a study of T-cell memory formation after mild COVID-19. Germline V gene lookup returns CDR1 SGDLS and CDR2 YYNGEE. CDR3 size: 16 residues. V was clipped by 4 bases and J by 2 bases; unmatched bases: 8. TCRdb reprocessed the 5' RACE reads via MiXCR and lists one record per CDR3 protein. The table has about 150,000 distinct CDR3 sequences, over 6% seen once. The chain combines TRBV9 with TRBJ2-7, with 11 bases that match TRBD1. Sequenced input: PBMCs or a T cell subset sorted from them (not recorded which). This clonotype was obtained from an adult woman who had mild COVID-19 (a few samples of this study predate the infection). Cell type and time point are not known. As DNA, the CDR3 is TGTGCCAGCAGCCCTAGAGGACAGGGGGCGACCTACGAGCAGTACTTC. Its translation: CASSPRGQGATYEQYF.